This T cell receptor (beta chain) was recorded in a study of shared clonotypes between healthy human individuals. Study-wide background: Each donor contributed plates that comprised three CD4 naive, three CD4 memory, two CD8 naive and one CD8 memory.

Naive CD8 cells were CD45RO-negative, positively selected for CCR7, excluding terminally differentiated effector memory CD45RA+ cells. Study-level findings and limits: Memory subsets generally showed lower estimated richness than naive subsets.

Germline V CDR1 and CDR2: LNHDA, SQIVND (reference sequence). CDR3 size: 15 residues. V lost 3 bases to trimming and J lost 6 bases; unmatched junction nucleotides: 6. A remark on this clone: Its cognate antigen is unknown.

This table comes from immunoSEQ multiplex PCR, and its TCRdb copy is limited to in-frame clones, with some not included. The sample carries approximately 1.9 million clones, roughly 95% recorded once. Sequenced: naive CD8+ T cells from PBMCs. This receptor was taken from a man between 18 and 35 years old in good health. Some clones in this sample may be carry-over from other donors' samples. This chain uses TRBV19 with TRBJ2-7; 12 nucleotides match TRBD1. In DNA, the CDR3 is TGTGCCAGTAGTATTTCCGGGACAGGGGGCGGCGAGCAGTACTTC. Translating gives CASSISGTGGGEQYF.